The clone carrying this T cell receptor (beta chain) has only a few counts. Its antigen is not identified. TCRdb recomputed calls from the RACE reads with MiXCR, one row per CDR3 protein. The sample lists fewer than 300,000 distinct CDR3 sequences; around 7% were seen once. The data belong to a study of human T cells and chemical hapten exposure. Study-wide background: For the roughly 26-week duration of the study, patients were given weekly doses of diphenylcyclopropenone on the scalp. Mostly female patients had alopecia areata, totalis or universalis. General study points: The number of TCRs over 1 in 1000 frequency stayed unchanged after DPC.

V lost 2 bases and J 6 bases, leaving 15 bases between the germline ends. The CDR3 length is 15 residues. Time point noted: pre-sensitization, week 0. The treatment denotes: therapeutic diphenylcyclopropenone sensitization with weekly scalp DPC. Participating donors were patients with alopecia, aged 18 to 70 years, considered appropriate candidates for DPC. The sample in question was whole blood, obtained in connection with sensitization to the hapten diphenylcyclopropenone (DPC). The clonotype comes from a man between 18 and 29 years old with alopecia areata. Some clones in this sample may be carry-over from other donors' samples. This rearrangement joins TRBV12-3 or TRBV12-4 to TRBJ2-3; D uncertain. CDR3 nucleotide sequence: TGTGCCAGCAGTTTAAGCTGGGCAGCCGAGGATACGCAGTATTTT. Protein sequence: CASSLSWAAEDTQYF.